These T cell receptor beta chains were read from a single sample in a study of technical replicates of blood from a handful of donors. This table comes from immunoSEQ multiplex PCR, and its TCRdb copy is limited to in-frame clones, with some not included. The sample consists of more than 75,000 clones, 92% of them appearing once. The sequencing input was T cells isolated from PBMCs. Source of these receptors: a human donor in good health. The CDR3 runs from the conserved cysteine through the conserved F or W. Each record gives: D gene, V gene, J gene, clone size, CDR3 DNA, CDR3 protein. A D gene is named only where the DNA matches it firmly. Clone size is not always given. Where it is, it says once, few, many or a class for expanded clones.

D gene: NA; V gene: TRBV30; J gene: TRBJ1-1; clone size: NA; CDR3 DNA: TGTGCCTGGACCAATCTGCGGGGGGGTGAAGCTTTCTTT; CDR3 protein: CAWTNLRGGEAFF
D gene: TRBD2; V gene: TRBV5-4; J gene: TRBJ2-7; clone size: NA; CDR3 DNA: TGTGCCAGCGGACTAGCGGGGACCTACGAGCAGTACTTC; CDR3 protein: CASGLAGTYEQYF
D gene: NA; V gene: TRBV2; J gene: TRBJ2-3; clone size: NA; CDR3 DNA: TGTGCCAGCAGTGATGTGAGCCGCACAGATACGCAGTATTTT; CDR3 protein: CASSDVSRTDTQYF
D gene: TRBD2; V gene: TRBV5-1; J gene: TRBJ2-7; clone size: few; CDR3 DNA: TGCGCCAGCAGTGCGCGACTAGCGGGAGTCTACGAGCAGTACTTC; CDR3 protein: CASSARLAGVYEQYF
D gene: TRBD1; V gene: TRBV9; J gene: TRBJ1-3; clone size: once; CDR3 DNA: TGTGCCAGCAGGACAGGGATCGCCGGAAACACCATATATTTT; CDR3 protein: CASRTGIAGNTIYF
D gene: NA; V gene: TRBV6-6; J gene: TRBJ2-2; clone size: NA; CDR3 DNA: TGTGCCAGCACACCTAGTTACACCGGGGAGCTGTTTTTT; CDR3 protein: CASTPSYTGELFF
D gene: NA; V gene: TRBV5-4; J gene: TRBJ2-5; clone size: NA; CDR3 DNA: TGTGCCAGCAGCTTGGATTGGGGGCGGGAGACCCAGTACTTC; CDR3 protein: CASSLDWGRETQYF
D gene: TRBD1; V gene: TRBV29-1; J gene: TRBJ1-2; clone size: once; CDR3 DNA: TGCAGCGTCCCAGGACAGGGGGCGGGCTACACCTTC; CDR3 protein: CSVPGQGAGYTF
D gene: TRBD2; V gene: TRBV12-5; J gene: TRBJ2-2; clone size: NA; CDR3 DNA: TGTGCTAGTGGTTTGGTACCGGCTATGGGGGAGGCAGCGGGAACCGGGGAGCTGTTTTTT; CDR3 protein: CASGLVPAMGEAAGTGELFF
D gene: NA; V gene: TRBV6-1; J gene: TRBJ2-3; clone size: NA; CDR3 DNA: TGTGCCAGCAGTGAGACGTGGGGGCGGGTAGATACGCAGTATTTT; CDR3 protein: CASSETWGRVDTQYF
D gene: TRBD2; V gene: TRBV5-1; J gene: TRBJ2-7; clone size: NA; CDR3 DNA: TGCGCCAGCAGCAGACGCGGGGGGGCCTACGAGCAGTACTTC; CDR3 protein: CASSRRGGAYEQYF
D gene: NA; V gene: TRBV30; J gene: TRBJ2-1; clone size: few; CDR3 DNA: TGTGCCTGGAGTCCCGAGAACTACAATGAGCAGTTCTTC; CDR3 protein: CAWSPENYNEQFF
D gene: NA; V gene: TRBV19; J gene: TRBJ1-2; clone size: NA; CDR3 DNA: TGTGCCAGTAGTCCTGGCAGTTTACGCTATGGCTACACCTTC; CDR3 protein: CASSPGSLRYGYTF
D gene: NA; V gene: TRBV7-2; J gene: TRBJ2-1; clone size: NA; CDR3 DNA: TGTGCCAGCAGCCCGCCGGGTATAGTACTCTCCTACAATGAGCAGTTCTTC; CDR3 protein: CASSPPGIVLSYNEQFF
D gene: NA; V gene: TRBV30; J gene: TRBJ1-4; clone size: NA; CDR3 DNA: TGTGCCTGGAGTGTACTCGAAAAACTGTTTTTT; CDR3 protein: CAWSVLEKLFF
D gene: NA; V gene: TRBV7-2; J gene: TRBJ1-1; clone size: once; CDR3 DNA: TGTGCCAGCAGCCGCGCCGTAAACGAGGGCACTGAAGCTTTCTTT; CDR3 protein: CASSRAVNEGTEAFF
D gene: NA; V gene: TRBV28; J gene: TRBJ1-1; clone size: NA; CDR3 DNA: TGTGCCAGCAGTTTCGCAGGGTACACTGAAGCTTTCTTT; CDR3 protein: CASSFAGYTEAFF
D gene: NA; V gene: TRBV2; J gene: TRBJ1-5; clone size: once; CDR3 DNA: TGTGCCAGCATTTCGGGGTCGGGCCAGCCCCAGCATTTT; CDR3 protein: CASISGSGQPQHF
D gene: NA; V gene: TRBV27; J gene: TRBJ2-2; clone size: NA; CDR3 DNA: TGTGCCAGCAAAAAACCGGGACTCGCTGACACCGGGGAGCTGTTTTTT; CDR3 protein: CASKKPGLADTGELFF
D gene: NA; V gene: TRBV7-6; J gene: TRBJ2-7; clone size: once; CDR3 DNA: TGTGCCAGCACCTCAGGCACAAACTCCTACGAGCAGTACTTC; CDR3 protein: CASTSGTNSYEQYF
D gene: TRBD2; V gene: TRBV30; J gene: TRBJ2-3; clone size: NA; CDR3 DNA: TGTGCCTGGAGTCGACTAGCGGGGGGGAGCACAGATACGCAGTATTTT; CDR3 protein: CAWSRLAGGSTDTQYF
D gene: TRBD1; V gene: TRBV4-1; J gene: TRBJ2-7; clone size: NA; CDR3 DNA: TGCGCCAGCAGCCAAGAATGGCAGGGGGCCTACGAGCAGTACTTC; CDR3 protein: CASSQEWQGAYEQYF
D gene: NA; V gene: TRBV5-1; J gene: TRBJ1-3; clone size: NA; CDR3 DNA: TGCGCCAGCAGCTTGGGCGGGACCGATTCATCTGGAAACACCATATATTTT; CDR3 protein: CASSLGGTDSSGNTIYF
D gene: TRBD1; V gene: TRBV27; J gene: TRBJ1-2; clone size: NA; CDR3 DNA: TGTGCCAGCAGACGGGACAGGCGGGACTATGGCTACACCTTC; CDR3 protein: CASRRDRRDYGYTF
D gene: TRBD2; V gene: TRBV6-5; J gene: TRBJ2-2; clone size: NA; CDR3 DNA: TGTGCCAGCAGGCCGGGACTAGCGAACACCGGGGAGCTGTTTTTT; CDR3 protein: CASRPGLANTGELFF
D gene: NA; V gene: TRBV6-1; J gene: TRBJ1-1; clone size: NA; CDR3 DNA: TGTGCCAGCAGGGTGACCGGGAGCACTGAAGCTTTCTTT; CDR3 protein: CASRVTGSTEAFF
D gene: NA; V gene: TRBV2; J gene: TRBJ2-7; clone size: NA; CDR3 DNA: TGTGCCAGCACCCGAACGACAGGCAGCTCCTACGAGCAGTACTTC; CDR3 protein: CASTRTTGSSYEQYF
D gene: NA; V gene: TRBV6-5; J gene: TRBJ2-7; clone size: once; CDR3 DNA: TGTGCCAGCAGCCCCGGGGTCTCCTACGAGCAGTACTTC; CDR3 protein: CASSPGVSYEQYF
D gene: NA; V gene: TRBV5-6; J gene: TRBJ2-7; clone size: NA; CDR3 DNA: TGTGCCAGCAGCTCTGACAGAAAGCAGTACTTC; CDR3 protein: CASSSDRKQYF
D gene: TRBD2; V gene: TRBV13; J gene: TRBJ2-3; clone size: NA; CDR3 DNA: TGTGCCAGCAGGACCTTTAGCGGGAGCGCAGATACGCAGTATTTT; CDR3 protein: CASRTFSGSADTQYF
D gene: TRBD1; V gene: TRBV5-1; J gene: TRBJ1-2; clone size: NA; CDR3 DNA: TGCGCCAGCAGCCCTAATTCCAGGGGGCGCGGAGGGGGCTACACCTTC; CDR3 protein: CASSPNSRGRGGGYTF
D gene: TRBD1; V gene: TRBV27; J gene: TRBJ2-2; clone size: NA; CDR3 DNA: TGTGCCAGCAGTCTAATGAGGACAGGGGATCGGATCGGGGAGCTGTTTTTT; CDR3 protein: CASSLMRTGDRIGELFF
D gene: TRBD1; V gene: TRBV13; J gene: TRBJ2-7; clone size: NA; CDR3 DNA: TGTGCCAGCACCCCAAGCGGACAGGGTCACGAGCAGTACTTC; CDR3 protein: CASTPSGQGHEQYF
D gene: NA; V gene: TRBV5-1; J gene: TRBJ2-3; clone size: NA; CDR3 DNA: TGCGCCAGCAGCTTGGACCTGGAGGAAGAGTATTTT; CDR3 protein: CASSLDLEEEYF
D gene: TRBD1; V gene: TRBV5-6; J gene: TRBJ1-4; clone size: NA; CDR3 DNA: TGTGCCAGCAGCCCCCTTCCGGGACAGGGAACTAATGAAAAACTGTTTTTT; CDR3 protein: CASSPLPGQGTNEKLFF
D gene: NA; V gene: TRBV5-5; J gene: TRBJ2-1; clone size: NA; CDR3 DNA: TGTGCCAGCAGCCCCCACCTGGGAGGACCCTACAATGAGCAGTTCTTC; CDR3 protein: CASSPHLGGPYNEQFF
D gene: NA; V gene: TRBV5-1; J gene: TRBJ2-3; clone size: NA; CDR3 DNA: TGCGCCAGCAGCTACGGACAGTACACAGATACGCAGTATTTT; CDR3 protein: CASSYGQYTDTQYF
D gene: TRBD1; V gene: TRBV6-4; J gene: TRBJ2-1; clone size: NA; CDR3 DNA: TGTGCCAGCAGTGAGAGGACAGGGGGTAAGAATGAGCAGTTCTTC; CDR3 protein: CASSERTGGKNEQFF
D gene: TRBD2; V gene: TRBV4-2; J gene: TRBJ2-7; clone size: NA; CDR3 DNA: TGTGCCAGCAGCCAAGGACTAGCGGGGGATGAGCAGTACTTC; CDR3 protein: CASSQGLAGDEQYF
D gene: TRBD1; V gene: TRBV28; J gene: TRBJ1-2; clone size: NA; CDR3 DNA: TGTGCCAGCAGCCCGACCTGGGACAGGGTACGGTATGGCTACACCTTC; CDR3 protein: CASSPTWDRVRYGYTF
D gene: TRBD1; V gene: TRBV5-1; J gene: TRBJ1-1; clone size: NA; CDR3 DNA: TGCGCCAGCAGCCAAGGGGGCGGATGGACTGAAGCTTTCTTT; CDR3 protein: CASSQGGGWTEAFF
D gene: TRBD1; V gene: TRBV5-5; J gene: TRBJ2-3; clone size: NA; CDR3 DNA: TGTGCCAGCAGCTGGACAGGGGGCCCCACAGATACGCAGTATTTT; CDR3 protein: CASSWTGGPTDTQYF
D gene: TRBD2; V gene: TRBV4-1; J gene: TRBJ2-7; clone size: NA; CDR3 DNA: TGCGCCAGCAGCCCAGGGAGGGGTAGAACCTCCTACGAGCAGTACTTC; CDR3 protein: CASSPGRGRTSYEQYF
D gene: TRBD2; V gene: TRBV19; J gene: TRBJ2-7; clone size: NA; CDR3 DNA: TGTGCCAGTAGTCTTAAACTAGCGCCTCCGTACGAGCAGTACTTC; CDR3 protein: CASSLKLAPPYEQYF
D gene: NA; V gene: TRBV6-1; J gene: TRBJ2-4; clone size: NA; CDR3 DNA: TGTGCCAGCAGTGAATGGAGGGGCACGGGTGTCAAAAACATTCAGTACTTC; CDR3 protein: CASSEWRGTGVKNIQYF
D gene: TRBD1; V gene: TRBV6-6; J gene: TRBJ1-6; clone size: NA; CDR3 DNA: TGTGCCAGCAGTACCGACAGGGTCGGAAATTCACCCCTCCACTTT; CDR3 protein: CASSTDRVGNSPLHF
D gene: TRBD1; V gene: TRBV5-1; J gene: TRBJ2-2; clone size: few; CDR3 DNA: TGCGCCAGCAGGGGACAGGGGGATAACGGGGAGCTGTTTTTT; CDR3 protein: CASRGQGDNGELFF
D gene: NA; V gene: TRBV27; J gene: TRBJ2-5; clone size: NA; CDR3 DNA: TGTGCCAGCAGTTTATCGCTGCGGGGAACCCAGTACTTC; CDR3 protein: CASSLSLRGTQYF
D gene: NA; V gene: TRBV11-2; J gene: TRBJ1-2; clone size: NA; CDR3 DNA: TGTGCCAGCAGCTTAGGGGGACACCATGGCTACACCTTC; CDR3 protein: CASSLGGHHGYTF
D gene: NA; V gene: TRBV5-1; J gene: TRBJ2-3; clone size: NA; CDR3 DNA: TGCGCCAGCAGCTTGGCGGGAATTAGCACAGATACGCAGTATTTT; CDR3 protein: CASSLAGISTDTQYF
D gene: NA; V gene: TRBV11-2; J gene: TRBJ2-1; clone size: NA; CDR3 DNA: TGTGCCAGCGGGCCAATGGGCTACAATGAGCAGTTCTTC; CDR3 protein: CASGPMGYNEQFF
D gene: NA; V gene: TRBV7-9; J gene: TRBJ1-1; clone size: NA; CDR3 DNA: TGTGCCAGCAGCTCCCCCGCCGGGCGGACAAACACTGAAGCTTTCTTT; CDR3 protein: CASSSPAGRTNTEAFF
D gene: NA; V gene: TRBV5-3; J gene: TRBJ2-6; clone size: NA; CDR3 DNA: TGTGCCATATTGTGGAAGGGGGCTGGGGCCAACGTCCTGACTTTC; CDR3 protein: CAILWKGAGANVLTF
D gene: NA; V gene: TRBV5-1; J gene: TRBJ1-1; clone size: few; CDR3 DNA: TGCGCCAGCAGCCTCTGGGAAGGGGGAAACACTGAAGCTTTCTTT; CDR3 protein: CASSLWEGGNTEAFF
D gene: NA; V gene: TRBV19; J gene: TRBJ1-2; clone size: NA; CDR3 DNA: TGTGCCAGTAGTTCCCCCCCGTCTCAAAGGCACACTAGAAAGTCCGGCTACACCTTC; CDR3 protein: CASSSPPSQRHTRKSGYTF
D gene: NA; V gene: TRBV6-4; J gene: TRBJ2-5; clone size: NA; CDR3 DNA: TGTGCCAGCAGTGACAACGACGGGATGGGGACCCAGTACTTC; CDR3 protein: CASSDNDGMGTQYF
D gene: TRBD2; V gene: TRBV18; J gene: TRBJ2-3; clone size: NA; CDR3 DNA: TGTGCCAGCTCACCAAACGGACTAGCGGGAGGGCCGGGCACAGATACGCAGTATTTT; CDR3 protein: CASSPNGLAGGPGTDTQYF